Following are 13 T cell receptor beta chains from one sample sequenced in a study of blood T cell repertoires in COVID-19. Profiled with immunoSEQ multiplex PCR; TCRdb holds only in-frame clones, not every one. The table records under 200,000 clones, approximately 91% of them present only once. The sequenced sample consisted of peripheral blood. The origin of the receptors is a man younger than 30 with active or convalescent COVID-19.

This CDR3 is CASSEARQGNPYNSPLHF. CDR3 coding DNA: TGTGCCAGCAGTGAAGCGCGTCAGGGGAACCCCTATAATTCACCCCTCCACTTT. The chain joins TRBV6-1 to TRBJ1-6; D possibly corresponds to TRBD1 (6 bases). V lost 0 bases to trimming and J lost 2 bases, with 14 bases between them. The germline V gene encodes CDR1 MNHNS and CDR2 SASEGT. The CDR3 is 18 residues long.

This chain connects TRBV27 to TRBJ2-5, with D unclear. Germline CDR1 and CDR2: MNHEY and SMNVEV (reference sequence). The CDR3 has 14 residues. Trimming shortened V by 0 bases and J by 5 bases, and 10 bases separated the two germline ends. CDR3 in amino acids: CASSLSRVGETQYF. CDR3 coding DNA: TGTGCCAGCAGTTTATCGCGCGTCGGGGAGACCCAGTACTTC.

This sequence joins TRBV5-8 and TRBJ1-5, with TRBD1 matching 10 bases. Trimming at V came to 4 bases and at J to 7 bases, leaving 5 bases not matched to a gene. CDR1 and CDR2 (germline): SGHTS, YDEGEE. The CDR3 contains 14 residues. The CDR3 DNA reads TGTGCCAGCAGCCCTGGACAGGGGGGACAGCCCCAGCATTTT. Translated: CASSPGQGGQPQHF.

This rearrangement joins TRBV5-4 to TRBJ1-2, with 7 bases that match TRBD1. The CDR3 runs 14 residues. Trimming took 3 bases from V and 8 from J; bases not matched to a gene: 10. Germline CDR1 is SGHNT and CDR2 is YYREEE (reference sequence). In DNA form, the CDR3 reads TGTGCCAGCAGCTCACCGGGACAGATGAGGGGCTACACCTTC. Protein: CASSSPGQMRGYTF.

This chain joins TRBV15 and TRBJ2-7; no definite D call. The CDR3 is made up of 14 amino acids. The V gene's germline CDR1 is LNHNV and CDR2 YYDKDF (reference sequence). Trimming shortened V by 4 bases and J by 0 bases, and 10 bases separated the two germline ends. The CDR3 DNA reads TGTGCCACCAGCACTCGCAGTACCTCCTACGAGCAGTACTTC. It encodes CATSTRSTSYEQYF.

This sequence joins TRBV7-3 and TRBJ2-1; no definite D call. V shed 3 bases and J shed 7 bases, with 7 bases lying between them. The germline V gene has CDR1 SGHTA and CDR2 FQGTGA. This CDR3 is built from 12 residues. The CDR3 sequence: CASSFGRNEQFF. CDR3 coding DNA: TGTGCCAGCAGCTTTGGTCGGAATGAGCAGTTCTTC.

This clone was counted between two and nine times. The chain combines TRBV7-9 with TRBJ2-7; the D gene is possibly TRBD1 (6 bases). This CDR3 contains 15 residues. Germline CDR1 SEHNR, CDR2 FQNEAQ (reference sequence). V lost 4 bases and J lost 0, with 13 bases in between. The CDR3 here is CASSSTQTGSYEQYF. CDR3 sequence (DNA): TGTGCCAGCAGCTCTACACAGACAGGCTCCTACGAGCAGTACTTC.

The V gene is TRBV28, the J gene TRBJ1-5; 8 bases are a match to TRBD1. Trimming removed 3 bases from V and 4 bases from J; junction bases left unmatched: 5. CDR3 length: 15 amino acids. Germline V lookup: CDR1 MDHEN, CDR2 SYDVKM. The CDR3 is CASSLAGGPNQPQHF. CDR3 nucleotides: TGTGCCAGCAGTTTGGCAGGGGGCCCGAATCAGCCCCAGCATTTT.

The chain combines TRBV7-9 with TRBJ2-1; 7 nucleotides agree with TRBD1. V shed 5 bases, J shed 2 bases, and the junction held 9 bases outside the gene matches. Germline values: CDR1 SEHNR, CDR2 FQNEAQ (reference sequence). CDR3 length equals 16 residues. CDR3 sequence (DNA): TGTGCCAGCAGCCCGAGGACAGGAGTGACCTACAATGAGCAGTTCTTC. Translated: CASSPRTGVTYNEQFF.

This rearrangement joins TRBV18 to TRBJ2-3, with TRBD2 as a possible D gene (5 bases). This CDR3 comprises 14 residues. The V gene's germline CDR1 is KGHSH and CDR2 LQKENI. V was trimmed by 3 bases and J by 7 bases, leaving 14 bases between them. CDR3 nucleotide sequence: TGTGCCAGCTCACCGCCCGGGGATCCATATACGCAGTATTTT. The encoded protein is CASSPPGDPYTQYF.

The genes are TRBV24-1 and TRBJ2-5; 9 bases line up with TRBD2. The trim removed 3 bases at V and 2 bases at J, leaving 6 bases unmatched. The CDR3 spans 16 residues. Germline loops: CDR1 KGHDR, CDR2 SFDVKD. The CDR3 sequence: CATSDRPRGGQETQYF. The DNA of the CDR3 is TGTGCCACCAGTGATCGGCCGCGGGGGGGTCAAGAGACCCAGTACTTC.

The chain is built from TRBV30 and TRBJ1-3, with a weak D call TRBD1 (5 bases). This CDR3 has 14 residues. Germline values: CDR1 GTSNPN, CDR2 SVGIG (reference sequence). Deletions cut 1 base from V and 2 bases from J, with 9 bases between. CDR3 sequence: CAWSAGGPGNTIYF. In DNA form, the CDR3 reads TGTGCCTGGAGTGCCGGGGGACCTGGAAACACCATATATTTT.

The CDR3 here is CASSEVAGGSYNEQFF. CDR3 in DNA: TGTGCCAGCAGTGAAGTGGCGGGAGGGTCCTACAATGAGCAGTTCTTC. This chain joins TRBV25-1 and TRBJ2-1, with TRBD2 matching over 9 bases. The CDR3 loop spans 16 amino acids. The V gene end was trimmed by 2 bases and the J gene end by 1 base; junction bases not matched to a gene: 3. Germline V gene lookup returns CDR1 MGHDK and CDR2 SYGVNS.